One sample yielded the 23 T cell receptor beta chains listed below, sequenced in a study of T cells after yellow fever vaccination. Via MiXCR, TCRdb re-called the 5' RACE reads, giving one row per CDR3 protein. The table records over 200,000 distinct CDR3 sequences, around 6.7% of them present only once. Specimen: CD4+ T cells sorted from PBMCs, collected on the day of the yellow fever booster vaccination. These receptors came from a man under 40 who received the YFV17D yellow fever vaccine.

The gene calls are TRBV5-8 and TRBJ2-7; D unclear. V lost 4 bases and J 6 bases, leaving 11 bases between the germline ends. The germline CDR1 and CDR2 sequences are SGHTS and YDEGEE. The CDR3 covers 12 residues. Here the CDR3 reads CASSIDGPEQYF. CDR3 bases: TGTGCCAGCAGCATCGATGGGCCCGAGCAGTACTTC.

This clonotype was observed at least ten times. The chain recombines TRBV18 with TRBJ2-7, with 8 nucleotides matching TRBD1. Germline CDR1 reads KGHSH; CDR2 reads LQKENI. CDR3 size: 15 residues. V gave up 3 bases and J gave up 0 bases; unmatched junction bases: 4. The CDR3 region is CASSPGTGGSYEQYF. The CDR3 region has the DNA TGTGCCAGCTCACCCGGGACAGGTGGCTCCTACGAGCAGTACTTC.

The CDR3 DNA is TGCGCCAGCAGTGAGGAACTAGCGGGCGGGGGGGATGAGCAGTTCTTC. Amino acid sequence: CASSEELAGGGDEQFF. The V call is TRBV10-2, the J call TRBJ2-1; 9 nucleotides match TRBD2. Per the germline V gene, CDR1 is WSHSY and CDR2 is SAAADI. The junction had 10 bases not matched to a gene; V was cut back by 2 bases and J by 8 bases. CDR3 length: 16 amino acids.

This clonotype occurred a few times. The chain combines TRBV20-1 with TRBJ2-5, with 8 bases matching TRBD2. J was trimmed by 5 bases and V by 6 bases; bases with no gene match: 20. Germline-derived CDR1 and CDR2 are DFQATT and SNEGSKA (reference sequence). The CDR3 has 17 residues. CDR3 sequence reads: CSAKSFASGPGGETQYF. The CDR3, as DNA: TGCAGTGCCAAGTCGTTCGCTAGCGGGCCCGGGGGGGAGACCCAGTACTTC.

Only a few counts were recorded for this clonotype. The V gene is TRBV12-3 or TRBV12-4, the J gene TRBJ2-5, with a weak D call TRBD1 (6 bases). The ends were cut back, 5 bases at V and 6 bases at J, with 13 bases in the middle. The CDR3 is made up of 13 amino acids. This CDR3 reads CASSTSGVQTQYF. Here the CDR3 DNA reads TGTGCCAGCAGTACGTCAGGGGTGCAGACCCAGTACTTC.

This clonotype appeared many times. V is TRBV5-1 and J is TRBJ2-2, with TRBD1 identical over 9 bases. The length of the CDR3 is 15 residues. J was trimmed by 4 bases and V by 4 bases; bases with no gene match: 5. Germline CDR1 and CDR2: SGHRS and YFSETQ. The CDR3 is CASSPGQGFTGELFF. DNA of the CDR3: TGCGCCAGCAGCCCCGGACAGGGGTTCACCGGGGAGCTGTTTTTT. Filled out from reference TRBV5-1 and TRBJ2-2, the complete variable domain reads KAGVTQTPRYLIKTRGQQVTLSCSPISGHRSVSWYQQTPGQGLQFLFEYFSETQRNKGNFPGRFSGRQFSNSRSEMNVSTLELGDSALYLCASSPGQGFTGELFFGEGSRLTVL.

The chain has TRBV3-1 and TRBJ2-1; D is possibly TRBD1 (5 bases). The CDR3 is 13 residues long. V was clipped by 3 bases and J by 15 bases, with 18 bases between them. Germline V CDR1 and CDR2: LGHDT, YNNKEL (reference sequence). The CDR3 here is CASSQEGATAGFF. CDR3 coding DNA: TGTGCCAGCAGCCAGGAAGGGGCTACGGCAGGGTTCTTC.

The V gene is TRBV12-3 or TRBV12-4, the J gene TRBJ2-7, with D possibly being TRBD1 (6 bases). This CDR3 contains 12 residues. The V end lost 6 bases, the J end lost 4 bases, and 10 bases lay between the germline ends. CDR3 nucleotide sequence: TGTGCCAGCAGCACGGACAGATACGAGCAGTACTTC. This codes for CASSTDRYEQYF.

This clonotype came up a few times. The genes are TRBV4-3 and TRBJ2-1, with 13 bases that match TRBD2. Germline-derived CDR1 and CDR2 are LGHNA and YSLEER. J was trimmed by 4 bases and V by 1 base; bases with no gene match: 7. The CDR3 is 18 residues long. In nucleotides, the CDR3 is TGCGCCAGCAGCCAAGCTCTGGGACTAGCGGGGTTTTACAATGAGCAGTTCTTC. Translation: CASSQALGLAGFYNEQFF.

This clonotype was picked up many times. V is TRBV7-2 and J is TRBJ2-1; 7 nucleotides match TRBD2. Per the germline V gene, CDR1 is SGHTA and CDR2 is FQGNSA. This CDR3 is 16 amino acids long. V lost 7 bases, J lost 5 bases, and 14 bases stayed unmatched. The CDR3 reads CASTKRWSSGDNEQFF. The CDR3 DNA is TGTGCCAGCACCAAACGTTGGTCTAGCGGAGACAATGAGCAGTTCTTC. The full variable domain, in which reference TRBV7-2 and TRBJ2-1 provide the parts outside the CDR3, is GAGVSQSPSNKVTEKGKDVELRCDPISGHTALYWYRQSLGQGLEFLIYFQGNSAPDKSGLPSDRFSAERTGGSVSTLTIQRTQQEDSAVYLCASTKRWSSGDNEQFFGPGTRLTVL.

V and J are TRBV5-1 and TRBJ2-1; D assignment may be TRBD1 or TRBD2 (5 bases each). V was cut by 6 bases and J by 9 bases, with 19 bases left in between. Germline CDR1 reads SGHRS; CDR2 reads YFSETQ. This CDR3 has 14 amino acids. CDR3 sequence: CASTIRSGSAEQFF. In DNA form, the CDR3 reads TGCGCCAGCACCATCCGATCAGGGAGCGCTGAGCAGTTCTTC. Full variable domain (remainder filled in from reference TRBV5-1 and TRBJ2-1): KAGVTQTPRYLIKTRGQQVTLSCSPISGHRSVSWYQQTPGQGLQFLFEYFSETQRNKGNFPGRFSGRQFSNSRSEMNVSTLELGDSALYLCASTIRSGSAEQFFGPGTRLTVL.

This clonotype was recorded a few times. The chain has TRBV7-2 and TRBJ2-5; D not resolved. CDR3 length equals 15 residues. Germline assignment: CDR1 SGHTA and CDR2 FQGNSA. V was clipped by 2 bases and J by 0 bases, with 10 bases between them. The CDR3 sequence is CASSLPDGYQETQYF. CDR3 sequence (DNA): TGTGCCAGCAGCTTACCGGACGGGTACCAAGAGACCCAGTACTTC. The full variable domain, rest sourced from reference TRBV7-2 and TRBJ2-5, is GAGVSQSPSNKVTEKGKDVELRCDPISGHTALYWYRQSLGQGLEFLIYFQGNSAPDKSGLPSDRFSAERTGGSVSTLTIQRTQQEDSAVYLCASSLPDGYQETQYFGPGTRLLVL.

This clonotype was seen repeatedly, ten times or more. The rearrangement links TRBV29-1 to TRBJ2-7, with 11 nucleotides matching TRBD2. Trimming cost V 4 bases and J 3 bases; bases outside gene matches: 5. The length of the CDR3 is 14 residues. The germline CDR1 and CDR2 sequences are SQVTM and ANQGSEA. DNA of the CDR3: TGCAGCGTTGCGGTGGGGACTAGCGGCTACGAGCAGTACTTC. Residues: CSVAVGTSGYEQYF.

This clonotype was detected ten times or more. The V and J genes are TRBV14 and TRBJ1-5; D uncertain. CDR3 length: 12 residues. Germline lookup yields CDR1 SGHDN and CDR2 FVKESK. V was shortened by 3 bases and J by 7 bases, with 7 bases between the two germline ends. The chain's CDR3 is CASSQGYQPQHF. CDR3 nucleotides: TGTGCCAGCAGCCAGGGGTACCAGCCCCAGCATTTT.

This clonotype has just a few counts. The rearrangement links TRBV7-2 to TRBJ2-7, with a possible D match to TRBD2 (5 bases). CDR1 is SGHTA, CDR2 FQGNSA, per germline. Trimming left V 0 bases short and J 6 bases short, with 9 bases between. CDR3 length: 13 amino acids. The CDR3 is CASSLAIAPEQYF. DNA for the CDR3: TGTGCCAGCAGCTTAGCTATAGCGCCCGAGCAGTACTTC.

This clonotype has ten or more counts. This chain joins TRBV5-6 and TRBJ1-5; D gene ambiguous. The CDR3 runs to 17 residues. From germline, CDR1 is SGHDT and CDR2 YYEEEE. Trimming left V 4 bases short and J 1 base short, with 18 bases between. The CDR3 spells CASSLTDSAKSNQPQHF. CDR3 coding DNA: TGTGCCAGCAGCCTCACTGATTCGGCTAAGAGCAATCAGCCCCAGCATTTT.

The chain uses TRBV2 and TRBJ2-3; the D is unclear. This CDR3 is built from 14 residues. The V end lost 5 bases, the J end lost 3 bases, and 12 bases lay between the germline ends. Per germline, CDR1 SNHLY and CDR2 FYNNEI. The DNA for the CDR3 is TGTGCCAGCAGTTTGGTTGTCGGTACAGATACGCAGTATTTT. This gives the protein CASSLVVGTDTQYF. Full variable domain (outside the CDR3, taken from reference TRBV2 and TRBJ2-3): EPEVTQTPSHQVTQMGQEVILRCVPISNHLYFYWYRQILGQKVEFLVSFYNNEISEKSEIFDDQFSVERPDGSNFTLKIRSTKLEDSAMYFCASSLVVGTDTQYFGPGTRLTVL.

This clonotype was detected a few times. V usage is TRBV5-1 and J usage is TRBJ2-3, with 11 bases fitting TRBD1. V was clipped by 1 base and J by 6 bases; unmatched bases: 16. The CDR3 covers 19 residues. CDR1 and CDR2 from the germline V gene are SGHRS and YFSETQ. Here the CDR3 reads CASSLPPSTRTGGLDTQYF. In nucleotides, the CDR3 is TGCGCCAGCAGCTTGCCACCGTCTACTAGGACAGGGGGCTTGGATACGCAGTATTTT.

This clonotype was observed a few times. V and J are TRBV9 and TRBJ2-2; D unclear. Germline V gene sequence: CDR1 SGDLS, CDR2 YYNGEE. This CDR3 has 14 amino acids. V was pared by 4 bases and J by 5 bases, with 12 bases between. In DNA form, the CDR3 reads TGTGCCAGCAGCCGCATGGGAAGGACCGGGGAGCTGTTTTTT. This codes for CASSRMGRTGELFF. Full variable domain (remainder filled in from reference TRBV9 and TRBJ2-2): DSGVTQTPKHLITATGQRVTLRCSPRSGDLSVYWYQQSLDQGLQFLIQYYNGEERAKGNILERFSAQQFPDLHSELNLSSLELGDSALYFCASSRMGRTGELFFGEGSRLTVL.

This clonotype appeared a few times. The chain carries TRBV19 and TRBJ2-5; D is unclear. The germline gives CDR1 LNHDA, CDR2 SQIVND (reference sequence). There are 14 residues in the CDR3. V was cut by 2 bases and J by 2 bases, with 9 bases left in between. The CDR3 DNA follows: TGTGCCAGTAGTATATCCCACACACAAGAGACCCAGTACTTC. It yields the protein CASSISHTQETQYF.

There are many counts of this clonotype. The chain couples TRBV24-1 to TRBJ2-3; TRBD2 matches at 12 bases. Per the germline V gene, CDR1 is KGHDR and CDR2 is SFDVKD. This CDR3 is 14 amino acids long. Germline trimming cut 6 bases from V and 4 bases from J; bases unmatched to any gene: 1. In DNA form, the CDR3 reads TGTGCCACCAGTCTAGCGGGAGGGTCAGATACGCAGTATTTT. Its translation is CATSLAGGSDTQYF.

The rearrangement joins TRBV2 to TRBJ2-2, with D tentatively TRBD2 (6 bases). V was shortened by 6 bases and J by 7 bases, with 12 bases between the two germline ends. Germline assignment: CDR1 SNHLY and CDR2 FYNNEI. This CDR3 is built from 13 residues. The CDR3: CASRLARNGELFF. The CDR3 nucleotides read TGTGCCAGCAGGCTAGCGCGAAACGGGGAGCTGTTTTTT.

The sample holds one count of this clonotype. CDR3 amino acids: CASSFSYTQYF. CDR3 nucleotide sequence: TGTGCCAGCAGCTTCTCATATACGCAGTATTTT. This sequence joins TRBV5-6 and TRBJ2-3; unclear D gene. The germline gives CDR1 SGHDT, CDR2 YYEEEE. This CDR3 is 11 amino acids long. V lost 2 bases and J lost 7, with 5 bases in between.